Shown below are 4 T cell receptor beta chains from a single sample sequenced in a study of somatic mutations in cytotoxic T cells in rheumatoid arthritis. Only in-frame clones appear in the TCRdb table, and some are missing; sequencing was by immunoSEQ multiplex PCR. The sample lists 16,000 or so clones; more than 75% were seen once. Sequenced material: CD8+ T cells sorted from blood. The receptor source for this set is an adult with rheumatoid arthritis.

There are a few counts of this clone. The V call is TRBV9, the J call TRBJ1-2, with no clear D. The length of the CDR3 is 13 residues. Between the trimmed V and J ends, which lost 0 bases and 2 bases, there was a span of 5 bases. Looked up from germline, CDR1 is SGDLS and CDR2 is YYNGEE. The DNA of the CDR3 is TGTGCCAGCAGCGTAGCACAGAACTATGGCTACACCTTC. It is translated as CASSVAQNYGYTF.

The gene calls are TRBV10-3 and TRBJ2-1; D uncertain. CDR1 is ENHRY, CDR2 SYGVKD, per germline. The CDR3 is 13 amino acids. The ends were cut back, 7 bases at V and 4 bases at J, with 11 bases in the middle. The CDR3 protein is CAITPDGYNEQFF. The CDR3 DNA is TGTGCCATCACCCCGGACGGTTACAATGAGCAGTTCTTC.

This rearrangement joins TRBV28 to TRBJ2-1; D not certain. The CDR3 extends over 13 amino acids. CDR1 MDHEN and CDR2 SYDVKM come from the germline V gene. The germline V and J ends were trimmed by 2 bases and 10 bases, with 12 bases remaining between them. CDR3 in amino acids: CASSLHPSYEQFF. CDR3 in DNA: TGTGCCAGCAGTTTACACCCCTCGTACGAGCAGTTCTTC.

V gene TRBV19 combines with J gene TRBJ2-5, with 13 bases matching TRBD2. The last part of the DNA fits TRBJ2-7 better; the J call may be wrong. The CDR3 extends over 15 amino acids. The germline V gene encodes CDR1 LNHDA and CDR2 SQIVND (reference sequence). The CDR3 is CASRFGLAGDYEQYF. The DNA for the CDR3 is TGTGCCAGTAGATTCGGACTAGCGGGGGACTACGAGCAGTACTTC.